The 18 T cell receptor beta chains presented below share a single source sample, sequenced in a study. Adaptor-ligated barcode primers were used to amplify TRBV12-4/TRBJ1-2 clonotypes. TCRdb re-called the multiplex PCR reads with MiXCR, one entry per CDR3 protein. The sample shows 900 to 1,200 distinct CDR3 sequences, less than 7.5% of them seen only once. Material for sequencing was memory CD4+ T cells sorted from blood. The subset is: memory CD4+ T cells, CD4+CD45RO+CD25-. The receptor set was obtained from a female donor with breast cancer.

This clonotype is medium-sized. Here the CDR3 reads CASSRGQGINYGYTF. The CDR3 DNA reads as TGTGCCAGCAGCCGAGGACAGGGGATTAACTATGGCTACACCTTC. This rearrangement joins TRBV12-3 or TRBV12-4 to TRBJ1-2; 9 nucleotides agree with TRBD1. V gave up 6 bases and J gave up 1 base; unmatched junction bases: 6. The CDR3 has 15 amino acids.

This clonotype is judged large. The chain joins TRBV12-3 or TRBV12-4 to TRBJ1-2; D ambiguous. The CDR3 runs 11 residues. V lost 3 bases and J lost 8, with 7 bases in between. In DNA form, the CDR3 reads TGTGCCAGCAGTTTCGGATGGGGCTACACCTTC. The encoded protein is CASSFGWGYTF.

This clonotype is deemed medium-sized. The chain has TRBV12-3 or TRBV12-4 and TRBJ1-2; D perhaps matches TRBD1 (5 bases). The V gene lost 6 bases and the J gene lost 7 bases, with 15 bases spanning the gap. The CDR3 length is 13 residues. CDR3 sequence: CASSSGSGFGYTF. DNA of the CDR3: TGTGCCAGCAGCTCAGGCTCAGGGTTTGGCTACACCTTC.

Sample share makes this clonotype large. The chain combines TRBV12-3 or TRBV12-4 with TRBJ1-2, with a tentative D call TRBD1 (5 bases). V was trimmed by 7 bases and J by 9 bases, leaving 21 bases between them. There are 14 residues in the CDR3. For the CDR3, the DNA is TGTGCCAGCACCATAGACGGGACCTCAGTTCGCTACACCTTC. This codes for CASTIDGTSVRYTF.

This clonotype is medium-sized (0.01 to 0.1%) by share. The rearrangement uses TRBV12-3 or TRBV12-4 and TRBJ1-2; D remains ambiguous. The V end was cut by 5 bases, the J end by 5 bases, with 18 bases between. The CDR3 runs 15 residues. This CDR3 reads CASSNSWGEGYGYTF. The CDR3 DNA reads TGTGCCAGCAGTAATAGTTGGGGAGAGGGATATGGCTACACCTTC.

By sample share, this clonotype is medium-sized. V is TRBV12-3 or TRBV12-4 and J is TRBJ1-2, with 7 bases that match TRBD1. The CDR3 runs to 13 residues. Germline trimming cut 3 bases from V and 5 bases from J; bases unmatched to any gene: 3. This CDR3 is CASSFGQVYGYTF. Here the CDR3 DNA reads TGTGCCAGCAGTTTTGGACAGGTTTATGGCTACACCTTC.

This clonotype is deemed medium-sized. The V and J genes are TRBV12-3 or TRBV12-4 and TRBJ1-2, with a possible D match to TRBD1 (5 bases). Trimming removed 2 bases at V and 2 bases at J, with 6 bases between. The CDR3 runs to 13 residues. DNA for the CDR3: TGTGCCAGCAGTTTAAACAGGAACTATGGCTACACCTTC. Translated: CASSLNRNYGYTF.

Judged by abundance, this clonotype is large. As DNA, the CDR3 is TGTGCCAGCAGTCCGGGTCCCTTCTATGGCTACACCTTC. This sequence encodes CASSPGPFYGYTF. V usage is TRBV12-3 or TRBV12-4 and J usage is TRBJ1-2; D is unclear. Trimming left V 5 bases short and J 4 bases short, with 11 bases between. The CDR3 has 13 residues.

By sample share, this clonotype is medium-sized. The genes are TRBV12-3 or TRBV12-4 and TRBJ1-2; 7 bases map to TRBD1. The CDR3 consists of 13 residues. The J segment lost 2 bases and the V segment lost 4 bases, leaving 1 base of the junction unmatched. The CDR3 DNA reads as TGTGCCAGCAGTTCGACAGGGAACTATGGCTACACCTTC. It translates to CASSSTGNYGYTF.

In this sample, this clonotype is large. The chain carries TRBV12-3 or TRBV12-4 and TRBJ1-2; no clear D gene. The CDR3 consists of 15 residues. Trimming cost V 1 base and J 3 bases, with 12 bases left between them. The CDR3 here is CASSLVGRTHYGYTF. CDR3 nucleotide sequence: TGTGCCAGCAGTTTAGTAGGCAGGACCCACTATGGCTACACCTTC.

By share of the sample, this clonotype is medium-sized. The J gene is TRBJ1-2, the V gene TRBV12-3 or TRBV12-4; D may be TRBD1 (5 bases). Trimming stripped 5 bases from V and 5 bases from J, with 12 bases between. CDR3 length equals 13 residues. Here the CDR3 reads CASSRQGLYGYTF. DNA for the CDR3: TGTGCCAGCAGTCGCCAGGGCCTATATGGCTACACCTTC.

This sequence joins TRBV12-3 or TRBV12-4 and TRBJ1-2; D ambiguous. V lost 4 bases and J 2 bases, leaving 8 bases between the germline ends. The CDR3 runs to 13 residues. The CDR3 here is CASSSATNYGYTF. The CDR3 nucleotides are TGTGCCAGCAGTTCGGCGACGAACTATGGCTACACCTTC.

Within the sample, this clonotype is medium-sized. This sequence joins TRBV12-3 or TRBV12-4 and TRBJ1-2; D is unresolved. Trimming left V 6 bases short and J 4 bases short, with 18 bases between. The length of the CDR3 is 15 residues. CDR3: CASSRRVLSSYGYTF. The DNA for the CDR3 is TGTGCCAGCAGCCGCCGGGTCCTTTCGTCCTATGGCTACACCTTC.

By sample share, this clonotype is medium-sized. V usage is TRBV12-3 or TRBV12-4 and J usage is TRBJ1-2; no clear D gene. Trimming cost V 3 bases and J 2 bases, with 10 bases left between them. CDR3 length: 14 residues. The CDR3 sequence: CASSLSQANYGYTF. In nucleotides, the CDR3 is TGTGCCAGCAGTTTGAGTCAGGCCAACTATGGCTACACCTTC.

By share, this clonotype counts as large. The DNA for the CDR3 is TGTGCCAGCAGTGTGGACAGGTCGAACTATGGCTACACCTTC. Translation gives CASSVDRSNYGYTF. The chain recombines TRBV12-3 or TRBV12-4 with TRBJ1-2, with 7 bases identical to TRBD1. V shed 5 bases and J 2 bases; nucleotides not matched to a gene: 5. The CDR3 contains 14 residues.

By sample share, this clonotype is medium-sized. The chain has TRBV12-3 or TRBV12-4 and TRBJ1-2, with TRBD1 as a possible D gene (6 bases). The V and J ends lost 8 bases and 4 bases respectively, with 20 bases between them. The CDR3 sequence is 15 residues long. The CDR3 reads CASGPTTGPFYGYTF. As DNA, the CDR3 is TGTGCCAGCGGCCCTACGACAGGACCCTTCTATGGCTACACCTTC.

In its sample, this clonotype is medium-sized (0.01 to 0.1%). The chain is built from TRBV12-3 or TRBV12-4 and TRBJ1-2; D not certain. The CDR3 runs 13 residues. The V end lost 4 bases, the J end lost 4 bases, and 10 bases lay between the germline ends. The CDR3, as DNA: TGTGCCAGCAGTTATATGGCCTTCTATGGCTACACCTTC. Translating gives CASSYMAFYGYTF.

By proportion, this clonotype is medium-sized. V and J are TRBV12-3 or TRBV12-4 and TRBJ1-2, with D maybe TRBD1 (5 bases). Trimming took 3 bases from V and 4 from J, leaving 12 bases between them. This CDR3 is 14 amino acids long. As DNA, the CDR3 is TGTGCCAGCAGTTTCGATCGGGGCCCCTATGGCTACACCTTC. It codes for CASSFDRGPYGYTF.